These T cell receptor beta chains were read from a single sample in a study of cytomegalovirus exposure and HLA in healthy donors. Libraries were prepared by immunoSEQ multiplex PCR; TCRdb keeps only in-frame clonotypes and omits some of them. The repertoire has tens of thousands of clones, approximately 95% of them found once; the top ten carry roughly 6.6%. The sequencing input was PBMCs. These receptors came from a woman under 30 in good health and CMV-seropositive. The CDR3 runs from the conserved cysteine through the conserved F or W. The D gene is left open where the match is weak. Expanded clones are given a class, and other clones once, few, many or no size at all.

>TRBV5-4|TRBJ1-1|few|.
CASSTPGVTEAFF
TGTGCCAGCAGTACCCCAGGGGTCACTGAAGCTTTCTTT
>TRBV5-4|TRBJ1-4|.|.
CASREGGEGGNEKLFF
TGTGCCAGCAGAGAGGGAGGGGAAGGAGGAAATGAAAAACTGTTTTTT
>TRBV30|TRBJ2-3|.|TRBD2
CAWSVTSGDTQYF
TGTGCCTGGAGTGTAACTAGCGGAGATACGCAGTATTTT
>TRBV11-3|TRBJ2-5|.|.
CASSLAGPETQYF
TGTGCCAGCAGCTTAGCAGGGCCGGAGACCCAGTACTTC
>TRBV27|TRBJ1-2|.|.
CASIHLNYGHTF
TGTGCCAGCATTCACCTGAACTATGGCCACACCTTC
>TRBV2|TRBJ1-2|once|.
CASMQGVIGRLNYGYTF
TGTGCCAGCATGCAAGGGGTTATAGGGAGGCTTAACTATGGCTACACCTTC
>TRBV20-1|TRBJ1-2|once|.
CSAGGLETF
TGCAGTGCTGGGGGCCTTGAGACCTTC
>TRBV28|TRBJ1-6|.|.
CASRKGQGNSPLHF
TGTGCCAGCAGAAAGGGGCAGGGGAATTCACCCCTCCACTTT
>TRBV6-1|TRBJ2-3|.|TRBD2
CASSESVEGGPRGTQYF
TGTGCCAGCAGTGAATCTGTCGAGGGAGGGCCTAGGGGTACGCAGTATTTT
>TRBV7-2|TRBJ2-7|.|.
CASSAGQYGEYEQYF
TGTGCCAGCAGCGCGGGGCAGTATGGGGAATACGAGCAGTACTTC
>TRBV25-1|TRBJ2-7|.|TRBD1
CASSGKGTGVYEQYF
TGTGCCAGCAGTGGGAAAGGGACAGGCGTATACGAGCAGTACTTC
>TRBV27|TRBJ1-4|.|TRBD1
CASSYREGQPEKLFF
TGTGCCAGCAGTTACCGAGAGGGACAGCCTGAAAAACTGTTTTTT
>TRBV30|TRBJ2-6|.|.
CAWGRGAYLSGANVLTF
TGTGCCTGGGGGAGGGGGGCTTATCTCTCTGGGGCCAACGTCCTGACTTTC
>TRBV11-1|TRBJ2-2|.|.
CASTGVAVNTGELFF
TGTGCCAGCACGGGTGTAGCAGTAAACACCGGGGAGCTGTTTTTT
>TRBV30|TRBJ2-1|.|.
CAYGAGWVNEQFF
TGTGCCTATGGGGCAGGGTGGGTCAATGAGCAGTTCTTC
>TRBV28|TRBJ2-7|.|.
CASSDYQRSSYEQYF
TGTGCCAGCAGTGATTATCAGAGGAGCTCCTACGAGCAGTACTTC
>TRBV4-1|TRBJ2-7|.|TRBD2
CASSQVLAGGNEQYF
TGCGCCAGCAGCCAAGTACTTGCGGGAGGCAACGAGCAGTACTTC
>TRBV7-8|TRBJ1-2|.|.
CASSADSNYGYTF
TGTGCCAGCAGCGCGGACAGTAACTATGGCTACACCTTC
>TRBV19|TRBJ2-1|few|.
CASSISSDEQFF
TGTGCCAGTAGTATTAGCTCTGATGAGCAGTTCTTC
>TRBV7-9|TRBJ2-2|.|TRBD1
CASSLDRGVGELFF
TGTGCCAGCAGCTTAGACAGGGGCGTCGGGGAGCTGTTTTTT
>TRBV19|TRBJ2-1|.|TRBD2
CASSRFPLAAFLGEQFF
TGTGCCAGTAGTCGGTTCCCGCTAGCGGCCTTTCTCGGTGAGCAGTTCTTC
>TRBV19|TRBJ1-1|.|TRBD1
CASSPGRDRDTEAFF
TGTGCCAGTAGTCCGGGCCGGGACAGGGACACTGAAGCTTTCTTT